This T cell receptor (beta chain) is drawn from a study of regulatory T cells in long-lasting Graves disease. In the study overall: Persistence in Graves' disease required over 5 years of antithyroid drugs plus positive TSH receptor antibodies.

Time point noted: persistent/refractory GD, antithyroid drugs over 5 years with positive TRAb. RNA extracted from PBMCs served as the sequencing template. The patient group derived from an endocrinology department in Xi'an, China. Building of the TCR beta libraries involved iRepertoire HTBI primers and Arm-PCR of CDR3 regions. One entry per CDR3 protein, called by TCRdb with MiXCR from the multiplex PCR reads. The sample has roughly 400,000 distinct CDR3 sequences; less than 25% are singletons. General study points: Among persistent patients, a larger number of public clonotypes were shared (about 2,700) than among newly diagnosed patients (under 1,000).

Details on this clonotype: The antigen is not known.

This TCR was recovered from a female donor with Graves disease. The material was peripheral blood mononuclear cells (PBMCs), obtained when the disease was refractory, from a patient treated with antithyroid drugs.

The CDR3 nucleotides are TGCAGCGTTGAAGATCCCACCCCAGGATCCGTAGCCACCTTTAATTCACCCCTCCACTTT. Protein sequence: CSVEDPTPGSVATFNSPLHF. V usage is TRBV29-1 and J usage is TRBJ1-6; D is undetermined. The V gene's germline CDR1 is SQVTM and CDR2 ANQGSEA. This CDR3 is 20 amino acids long. Trimming removed 0 bases at V and 6 bases at J, with 27 bases between.